The 15 T cell receptor beta chains given below trace back to one sample, sequenced in a study of PD-1 blockade in classical Hodgkin lymphoma (dated by TCRdb to 2018 to 2020). Library method: the immunoSEQ multiplex PCR assay. The clones in this table, taken by TCRdb from immuneACCESS, are in-frame only. Not every clone is retained; where verified, under half of the shortfall comes from an unresolved V gene, and the cause of the rest is unknown. Here the sample has roughly 100,000 clones; over 85% occur a single time. Over 15% of the sample is held by the ten biggest clonotypes. The meaning of the sample's time point label: cycle 4 day 1 (C4D1), after five to seven weeks of nivolumab. Every trial patient had relapsed following autologous stem cell transplantation, and prior brentuximab vedotin exposure was what differed among cohorts A, B and C. Sequenced here: peripheral blood mononuclear cells (PBMCs), sampled before the fourth cycle of nivolumab. The receptors here all came from a human donor with classical Hodgkin lymphoma.

This clone was observed a single time. This chain's CDR3 is CATSRDKPGSSNTEAFF. DNA of the CDR3: TGTGCCACCAGCAGAGATAAGCCAGGATCATCGAACACTGAAGCTTTCTTT. This chain links TRBV15 with TRBJ1-1; no clear D. Germline V gene sequence: CDR1 LNHNV, CDR2 YYDKDF (reference sequence). The CDR3 has 17 residues. The V gene lost 0 bases and the J gene lost 1 base, with 15 bases spanning the gap.

V is TRBV28 and J is TRBJ1-2; D perhaps matches TRBD1 (5 bases). Germline loops: CDR1 MDHEN, CDR2 SYDVKM. The CDR3 contains 14 residues. V lost 3 bases and J lost 0, with 8 bases in between. The DNA of the CDR3 is TGTGCCAGCAGTTTGGACACCACTAACTATGGCTACACCTTC. Translation: CASSLDTTNYGYTF.

V usage is TRBV30 and J usage is TRBJ1-2; no clear D. Germline-derived CDR1 and CDR2 are GTSNPN and SVGIG (reference sequence). Trimming shortened V by 2 bases and J by 0 bases, and 10 bases separated the two germline ends. The CDR3 sequence is 14 residues long. This chain's CDR3 is CAWSKAISNYGYTF. The CDR3 nucleotides read TGTGCCTGGAGTAAAGCTATCTCTAACTATGGCTACACCTTC.

CDR3 DNA sequence: TGTGCCAGCAGCCTATGGACAGGTAGAACCTACAATGAGCAGTTCTTC. As protein: CASSLWTGRTYNEQFF. The V gene is TRBV28, the J gene TRBJ2-1; 7 bases match TRBD1. The CDR3 spans 16 residues. The germline CDR1 and CDR2 sequences are MDHEN and SYDVKM. Trimming at V came to 6 bases and at J to 2 bases, leaving 10 bases not matched to a gene.

The V gene is TRBV30, the J gene TRBJ2-7; TRBD1 matches at 7 bases. The germline gives CDR1 GTSNPN, CDR2 SVGIG (reference sequence). The CDR3 length is 15 residues. The junction had 15 bases not matched to a gene; V was cut back by 4 bases and J by 6 bases. In DNA, the CDR3 is TGTGCCTGGAAGAGAACCGGCACAGGGGAAGGCGAGCAGTACTTC. It is translated as CAWKRTGTGEGEQYF.

V gene TRBV27 combines with J gene TRBJ1-1; a weak D match, TRBD1 (6 bases). The CDR3 has 14 amino acids. Trimming removed 4 bases at V and 5 bases at J, with 14 bases between. Germline assignment: CDR1 MNHEY and CDR2 SMNVEV (reference sequence). The CDR3 loop reads CASSSTGRGTEAFF. The CDR3 DNA reads TGTGCCAGCAGTTCTACAGGGAGGGGGACTGAAGCTTTCTTT.

This clone occurred a few times. This chain joins TRBV18 and TRBJ1-4; a weak D match, TRBD1 (5 bases). This CDR3 spans 14 amino acids. V was trimmed by 3 bases and J by 6 bases, leaving 11 bases between them. Germline CDR1 and CDR2: KGHSH and LQKENI. The DNA for the CDR3 is TGTGCCAGCTCACCGGGGACTGGGGATGAAAAACTGTTTTTT. This translates into CASSPGTGDEKLFF.

The chain uses TRBV27 and TRBJ2-7, with D perhaps TRBD1 or TRBD2 (6 bases each). Germline V gene sequence: CDR1 MNHEY, CDR2 SMNVEV (reference sequence). V was shortened by 7 bases and J by 6 bases, with 13 bases between the two germline ends. The length of the CDR3 is 12 residues. CDR3 coding DNA: TGTGCCAGCACCTCTGGGGGGCCCGAGCAGTACTTC. The encoded protein is CASTSGGPEQYF.

This clone was detected only once. This chain links TRBV27 with TRBJ2-2; 10 bases match TRBD1. Germline assignment: CDR1 MNHEY and CDR2 SMNVEV (reference sequence). Trimming at V came to 2 bases and at J to 6 bases, leaving 9 bases not matched to a gene. This CDR3 contains 17 residues. CDR3 in DNA: TGTGCCAGCAGTTTAGCTCCCGGGACAGGGGTCGCCGGGGAGCTGTTTTTT. Protein sequence: CASSLAPGTGVAGELFF.

This chain uses TRBV30 with TRBJ2-1, with D tentatively TRBD2 (5 bases). This CDR3 is 13 amino acids long. V gave up 3 bases and J gave up 6 bases, with 12 bases separating them. Germline values: CDR1 GTSNPN, CDR2 SVGIG (reference sequence). The CDR3 region has the DNA TGTGCCTGGAGGAGGGTAGGGTTCAATGAGCAGTTCTTC. Amino acids: CAWRRVGFNEQFF.

The chain uses TRBV6-5 and TRBJ2-5; D may match TRBD1 or TRBD2 (5 bases each). Germline assignment: CDR1 MNHEY and CDR2 SVGAGI. V was cut by 2 bases and J by 1 base, with 8 bases left in between. The CDR3 has 14 residues. The chain's CDR3 is CASSYRDGQETQYF. As DNA, the CDR3 is TGTGCCAGCAGTTACCGGGACGGCCAAGAGACCCAGTACTTC.

This clone was counted a few times. This chain links TRBV29-1 with TRBJ2-7; D might be TRBD1 (5 bases). Trimming cost V 4 bases and J 4 bases, with 14 bases left between them. CDR3 length: 13 amino acids. CDR1 is SQVTM, CDR2 ANQGSEA, per germline. The CDR3 spells CSVVSQGRYEQYF. The CDR3 coding sequence is TGCAGCGTTGTCTCTCAGGGTCGTTACGAGCAGTACTTC.

V usage is TRBV6-1 and J usage is TRBJ1-2; no definite D call. Germline-derived CDR1 and CDR2 are MNHNS and SASEGT. The length of the CDR3 is 12 residues. Deletions cut 5 bases from V and 4 bases from J, with 8 bases between. The CDR3: CASSTEPYGYTF. For the CDR3, the DNA is TGTGCCAGCAGTACTGAACCCTATGGCTACACCTTC.

In nucleotides, the CDR3 is TGTGCCAGCAGTGAGGTCGGGAACTATGGCTACACCTTC. Translating it yields CASSEVGNYGYTF. The V call is TRBV6-1, the J call TRBJ1-2; D not certain. This CDR3 spans 13 amino acids. Per germline, CDR1 MNHNS and CDR2 SASEGT. V was clipped by 3 bases and J by 2 bases, with 7 bases between them.

This chain joins TRBV19 and TRBJ1-5; 7 bases agree with TRBD1. The CDR3 is 16 amino acids. Trimming cost V 2 bases and J 1 base; bases outside gene matches: 5. CDR1 LNHDA and CDR2 SQIVND come from the germline V gene (reference sequence). DNA for the CDR3: TGTGCCAGTAGTATACAGGGGGGCTTGAGCAATCAGCCCCAGCATTTT. It translates to CASSIQGGLSNQPQHF. Full variable domain (rest looked up from reference TRBV19 and TRBJ1-5): DGGITQSPKYLFRKEGQNVTLSCEQNLNHDAMYWYRQDPGQGLRLIYYSQIVNDFQKGDIAEGYSVSREKKESFPLTVTSAQKNPTAFYLCASSIQGGLSNQPQHFGDGTRLSIL.